A single sample is the source of the 3 T cell receptor beta chains below, sequenced in a study of T cells after posttransplantation cyclophosphamide. TCRdb's table, derived via immunoSEQ multiplex PCR, lists solely in-frame clones and lacks some. The sample presents about 39,000 clones, none singletons. Sequencing was carried out using PBMCs. These receptors were taken from a woman aged 45-65 years in good health and a related stem cell transplant donor.

This clone was observed many times. The chain carries TRBV28 and TRBJ2-6; no firm D call. V lost 6 bases to trimming and J lost 2 bases, with 11 bases between them. This CDR3 region has 15 residues. Germline V gene data show CDR1 as MDHEN and CDR2 as SYDVKM. In DNA, the CDR3 is TGTGCCAGCAGACCCCACGGTACTGGGGCCAACGTCCTGACTTTC. Protein sequence: CASRPHGTGANVLTF. The whole variable domain, remainder taken from reference TRBV28 and TRBJ2-6, is DVKVTQSSRYLVKRTGEKVFLECVQDMDHENMFWYRQDPGLGLRLIYFSYDVKMKEKGDIPEGYSVSREKKERFSLILESASTNQTSMYLCASRPHGTGANVLTFGAGSRLTVL.

The gene calls are TRBV5-1 and TRBJ2-5, with 8 nucleotides matching TRBD1. V trimming: 4 bases; J trimming: 3 bases; junction bases outside the gene matches: 11. This CDR3 comprises 16 residues. Germline V gene sequence: CDR1 SGHRS, CDR2 YFSETQ. The CDR3 sequence: CASSPRADRVKETQYF. In nucleotides, the CDR3 is TGCGCCAGCAGCCCGAGAGCGGACAGGGTGAAAGAGACCCAGTACTTC.

This clone was observed at least ten times. V is TRBV6-5 and J is TRBJ2-3; D is undetermined. CDR3 length: 13 amino acids. V dropped 2 bases and J dropped 6 bases, with 9 bases sitting between them. The germline CDR1 and CDR2 sequences are MNHEY and SVGAGI. The CDR3, as DNA: TGTGCCAGCAGTTACAAGAGCTCCGATACGCAGTATTTT. Its protein is CASSYKSSDTQYF.